These 30 T cell receptor beta chains came from one sample sequenced in a study of blood T cell repertoires in COVID-19. Assay used: immunoSEQ multiplex PCR; TCRdb lists only in-frame clones, some missing. The repertoire holds some 45,000 clones, with approximately 89% as singletons. What was sequenced was peripheral blood. The receptors were gathered from a human donor with active COVID-19. The donor label of this sample is uncertain.

The genes are TRBV5-1 and TRBJ1-5, with D possibly being TRBD1 (6 bases). This CDR3 contains 15 residues. Germline V gene lookup returns CDR1 SGHRS and CDR2 YFSETQ. Trimming took 0 bases from V and 1 from J, leaving 8 bases between them. DNA for the CDR3: TGCGCCAGCAGCTTGGGAACAGGGAGCAATCAGCCCCAGCATTTT. Translated: CASSLGTGSNQPQHF.

The CDR3 DNA sequence: TGTGCCAGCACTGCGGGAGGGCCTAATAACGAGCAGTACTTC. Its protein product is CASTAGGPNNEQYF. The chain carries TRBV6-5 and TRBJ2-7, with 9 bases that match TRBD2. The germline CDR1 and CDR2 sequences are MNHEY and SVGAGI. After removal of 7 bases from V and 5 bases from J, the junction contained 9 bases not matched to a gene. This CDR3 spans 14 amino acids.

V is TRBV7-2 and J is TRBJ2-1; 10 nucleotides line up with TRBD2. The CDR3 is 15 amino acids. The germline CDR1 and CDR2 sequences are SGHTA and FQGNSA. Germline trimming cut 5 bases from V and 8 bases from J; bases unmatched to any gene: 9. As DNA, the CDR3 is TGTGCCAGCAGCCCACTAGCGGGATCGTCCCATGAGCAGTTCTTC. Translated, it gives CASSPLAGSSHEQFF.

The chain links TRBV10-3 to TRBJ2-1; TRBD2 agrees at 16 bases. The V and J ends lost 5 bases and 1 base, in that order; junction bases with no gene match: 8. CDR1 and CDR2 (germline): ENHRY, SYGVKD. This CDR3 region has 19 residues. The CDR3, as DNA: TGTGCCATCAGTCCTCCGGGACTAGCGGGAGGGCCTTCCTACAATGAGCAGTTCTTC. Translating it yields CAISPPGLAGGPSYNEQFF.

The chain couples TRBV30 to TRBJ1-1; D not certain. CDR1 GTSNPN and CDR2 SVGIG come from the germline V gene (reference sequence). The V end was cut by 1 base, the J end by 7 bases, with 7 bases between. The CDR3 totals 11 residues. The CDR3 sequence: CAWSARGEAFF. The CDR3 nucleotides are TGTGCCTGGAGTGCCCGGGGTGAAGCTTTCTTT.

This chain links TRBV29-1 with TRBJ2-2, with D possibly TRBD2 on 6 matching bases. Germline V gives CDR1 SQVTM, CDR2 ANQGSEA. This CDR3 region has 13 residues. Deletions cut 7 bases from V and 2 bases from J, with 11 bases between. CDR3 loop: CSAEEGNTGELFF. In nucleotides, the CDR3 is TGCAGCGCCGAGGAGGGAAACACCGGGGAGCTGTTTTTT.

This clone was seen a few times. V and J are TRBV6-5 and TRBJ2-1, with TRBD1 as a possible D gene (6 bases). Germline loops: CDR1 MNHEY, CDR2 SVGAGI. V was trimmed by 8 bases and J by 6 bases, leaving 17 bases between them. The CDR3 consists of 14 residues. CDR3 sequence (DNA): TGTGCCAGCTATTCGTGGGGGCGTACCAATGAGCAGTTCTTC. Translating gives CASYSWGRTNEQFF.

V usage is TRBV5-4 and J usage is TRBJ1-4, with D perhaps matching TRBD1 (5 bases). Trimming took off 2 bases at V and 8 bases at J, with 13 bases between the two ends. CDR1 and CDR2 from the germline V gene are SGHNT and YYREEE (reference sequence). The CDR3 runs 14 residues. The CDR3 sequence is CASSFGRDGEKLFF. The DNA for the CDR3 is TGTGCCAGCAGCTTCGGGAGGGACGGAGAAAAACTGTTTTTT.

This sequence joins TRBV3-1 (or the pseudogene TRBV3-2) and TRBJ1-6; D ambiguous. This CDR3 comprises 16 residues. The ends were cut back, 0 bases at V and 4 bases at J, with 10 bases in the middle. Germline V gives CDR1 LGHDT, CDR2 YNNKEL (reference sequence). CDR3 coding DNA: TGTGCCAGCAGCCAAGAAGGTACAGAATATAATTCACCCCTCCACTTT. It is translated as CASSQEGTEYNSPLHF.

The rearrangement links TRBV10-3 to TRBJ2-1; TRBD1 matches 10 bases. There are 14 residues in the CDR3. V lost 10 bases to trimming and J lost 7 bases; unmatched junction nucleotides: 10. CDR1 is ENHRY, CDR2 SYGVKD, per germline. CDR3 in DNA: TGTGCCAGCCACGGACAGGGGGATGAGAATGAGCAGTTCTTC. It specifies CASHGQGDENEQFF.

The genes are TRBV7-9 and TRBJ1-2; D remains unclear. CDR1 and CDR2 from the germline V gene are SEHNR and FQNEAQ (reference sequence). The CDR3 consists of 15 residues. Trimming took 0 bases from V and 3 from J, leaving 11 bases between them. This CDR3 is CASSLALRQDYGYTF. The CDR3 DNA follows: TGTGCCAGCAGCTTAGCGCTAAGGCAGGACTATGGCTACACCTTC.

The genes are TRBV4-2 and TRBJ2-2, with 7 positions matching TRBD2. The length of the CDR3 is 16 residues. The ends lost 1 base at V and 0 bases at J; junction bases unmatched: 2. In germline, CDR1 is LGHNA, CDR2 YNFKEQ. CDR3 in amino acids: CASSQGGGANTGELFF. The CDR3 coding sequence is TGTGCCAGCAGCCAAGGTGGGGGGGCGAACACCGGGGAGCTGTTTTTT.

The chain carries TRBV2 and TRBJ2-2, with TRBD2 matching 7 bases. Germline loops: CDR1 SNHLY, CDR2 FYNNEI. The CDR3 consists of 15 residues. The J segment lost 5 bases and the V segment lost 2 bases, leaving 5 bases of the junction unmatched. CDR3 DNA: TGTGCCAGCAGTGAATCAGGGAGGGGTACCGGGGAGCTGTTTTTT. The encoded protein is CASSESGRGTGELFF.

V is TRBV27 and J is TRBJ2-1; 7 positions agree with TRBD2. V lost 4 bases and J lost 0; bases outside the gene matches: 6. The germline gives CDR1 MNHEY, CDR2 SMNVEV (reference sequence). This CDR3 is built from 16 residues. The CDR3 bases are TGTGCCAGCAGTTCCGCGACTAGCTACTCCTACAATGAGCAGTTCTTC. Residues: CASSSATSYSYNEQFF.

V usage is TRBV5-6 and J usage is TRBJ2-3; possible D gene TRBD1, 5 bases. Trimming cost V 5 bases and J 9 bases, with 25 bases left between them. Per germline, CDR1 SGHDT and CDR2 YYEEEE. This CDR3 has 16 residues. Here the CDR3 DNA reads TGTGCCAGCAGAAATTGGGCAGGGTTGGTGATTGGGACGCAGTATTTT. It specifies CASRNWAGLVIGTQYF. The variable domain in full, completed from reference TRBV5-6 and TRBJ2-3, reads DAGVTQSPTHLIKTRGQQVTLRCSPKSGHDTVSWYQQALGQGPQFIFQYYEEEERQRGNFPDRFSGHQFPNYSSELNVNALLLGDSALYLCASRNWAGLVIGTQYFGPGTRLTVL.

The sample holds a few counts of this clone. The same CDR3 arises from other DNA sequences in this sample as well. The chain uses TRBV6-2 or TRBV6-3 and TRBJ2-7, with 8 bases aligning to TRBD1. J was trimmed by 6 bases and V by 5 bases; bases with no gene match: 12. The CDR3 runs 15 residues. From germline, CDR1 is MNHEY and CDR2 SVGEGT. The CDR3 here is CASSDRRTGLGEQYF. The CDR3 bases are TGTGCCAGCAGTGACCGTAGGACAGGGCTGGGCGAGCAGTACTTC.

The CDR3 loop reads CASSLTAGVAEAFF. The CDR3 bases are TGCGCCAGCAGCTTGACGGCAGGTGTGGCTGAAGCTTTCTTT. The chain recombines TRBV5-1 with TRBJ1-1; no definite D call. The CDR3 length is 14 residues. CDR1 and CDR2 (germline): SGHRS, YFSETQ. The V gene lost 1 base and the J gene lost 6 bases, with 13 bases spanning the gap.

The chain links TRBV28 to TRBJ2-1; maybe TRBD1 (6 bases). The CDR3 length is 17 residues. The germline V gene encodes CDR1 MDHEN and CDR2 SYDVKM. V was pared by 6 bases and J by 0 bases, with 18 bases between. The CDR3 DNA reads TGTGCCAGCAGCCCTACCTTAGGGGGTGACTCCTACAATGAGCAGTTCTTC. It encodes CASSPTLGGDSYNEQFF.

This clone was detected only once. The rearrangement uses TRBV7-9 and TRBJ2-5; D remains ambiguous. Trimming removed 5 bases from V and 2 bases from J, with 18 bases in between. The CDR3 loop spans 16 amino acids. Germline assignment: CDR1 SEHNR and CDR2 FQNEAQ (reference sequence). The CDR3 DNA is TGTGCCAGCAGCCGAGCCTCTACCCTTCCGCAAGAGACCCAGTACTTC. Its protein product is CASSRASTLPQETQYF.

The rearrangement joins TRBV7-9 to TRBJ1-5; D gene uncertain. This CDR3 is 12 amino acids long. Per germline, CDR1 SEHNR and CDR2 FQNEAQ (reference sequence). Trimming removed 2 bases at V and 9 bases at J, with 8 bases between. The CDR3 nucleotides read TGTGCCAGCAGCTTATCGGACTCGCCCCAGCATTTT. Its protein product is CASSLSDSPQHF.

J is TRBJ2-5 and V is TRBV11-3; TRBD2 matches at 9 bases. V was pared by 0 bases and J by 2 bases, with 4 bases of the junction left unmatched. The length of the CDR3 is 16 residues. CDR1 and CDR2 from the germline V gene are SGHNT and YENEEA. Written as DNA, the CDR3 is TGTGCCAGCAGCTTAGACGGGCTAGCGGGACAAGAGACCCAGTACTTC. Translated: CASSLDGLAGQETQYF.

The rearrangement uses TRBV5-1 and TRBJ2-1; D unclear. The CDR3 extends over 15 amino acids. The V and J ends lost 0 bases and 8 bases respectively, with 15 bases between them. Germline values: CDR1 SGHRS, CDR2 YFSETQ. The CDR3 loop is CASSLAGGSFDEQFF. The CDR3 DNA reads as TGCGCCAGCAGCTTGGCAGGTGGCTCCTTCGATGAGCAGTTCTTC. Full variable domain (remainder filled in from reference TRBV5-1 and TRBJ2-1): KAGVTQTPRYLIKTRGQQVTLSCSPISGHRSVSWYQQTPGQGLQFLFEYFSETQRNKGNFPGRFSGRQFSNSRSEMNVSTLELGDSALYLCASSLAGGSFDEQFFGPGTRLTVL.

V is TRBV5-6 and J is TRBJ1-4, with no clear D. The V end was cut by 0 bases, the J end by 7 bases, with 13 bases between. CDR1 is SGHDT, CDR2 YYEEEE, per germline. There are 15 residues in the CDR3. In DNA, the CDR3 is TGTGCCAGCAGCTTGGGTTCCAGTATTTCTGAAAAACTGTTTTTT. This sequence encodes CASSLGSSISEKLFF.

The chain joins TRBV18 to TRBJ2-7; TRBD1 might be the D (6 bases). The CDR3 extends over 13 amino acids. V lost 3 bases and J lost 12, with 18 bases in between. Germline V gene sequence: CDR1 KGHSH, CDR2 LQKENI. In nucleotides, the CDR3 is TGTGCCAGCTCACCCGCAGCTAGACAGGTGTCGTACTTC. Translating gives CASSPAARQVSYF.

This clone was found once. The chain employs TRBV7-6 and TRBJ1-1, with 8 nucleotides matching TRBD1. Germline assignment: CDR1 SGHVS and CDR2 FNYEAQ. V shed 5 bases, J shed 0 bases, and the junction held 5 bases outside the gene matches. The CDR3 sequence is 15 residues long. The CDR3 sequence: CASSPSRGLNTEAFF. The CDR3 DNA is TGTGCCAGCAGCCCGAGCAGGGGGCTGAACACTGAAGCTTTCTTT.

This clone was counted a few times. The sample holds other DNA sequences that translate to the same CDR3. The chain uses TRBV7-2 and TRBJ2-3, with 8 positions matching TRBD1. Germline assignment: CDR1 SGHTA and CDR2 FQGNSA. The CDR3 length is 14 residues. The V gene end was trimmed by 3 bases and the J gene end by 1 base; junction bases not matched to a gene: 0. CDR3 in amino acids: CASSLDRGTDTQYF. Written as DNA, the CDR3 is TGTGCCAGCAGCTTGGACAGGGGCACAGATACGCAGTATTTT.

The V call is TRBV9, the J call TRBJ2-1; a possible D gene is TRBD2 (5 bases). The CDR3 totals 14 residues. Deletions cut 0 bases from V and 6 bases from J, with 10 bases between. Germline CDR1 is SGDLS and CDR2 is YYNGEE. CDR3 in DNA: TGTGCCAGCAGCGTAGAGACTATCTCCAATGAGCAGTTCTTC. Translation: CASSVETISNEQFF.

This chain joins TRBV29-1 and TRBJ2-7; TRBD1 is a possible D gene (6 bases). The CDR3 sequence is 11 residues long. Between the trimmed V and J ends, which lost 6 bases and 5 bases, there was a span of 11 bases. Germline CDR1 SQVTM, CDR2 ANQGSEA. The CDR3 DNA sequence: TGCAGCGTCCGATCAGGGGACGAGCAGTACTTC. Translated, it gives CSVRSGDEQYF.

The chain employs TRBV7-2 and TRBJ2-4, with 10 bases lining up with TRBD1. The J segment lost 7 bases and the V segment lost 2 bases, leaving 8 bases of the junction unmatched. Germline values: CDR1 SGHTA, CDR2 FQGNSA. The CDR3 is 16 residues long. The CDR3 bases are TGTGCCAGCAGCTTACAGCCGGGACAGGGGTGGAACATTCAGTACTTC. Its protein is CASSLQPGQGWNIQYF.

CDR3 protein: CASTNQAGGTDTQYF. CDR3 sequence (DNA): TGTGCCAGCACCAACCAGGCGGGAGGGACAGATACGCAGTATTTT. The V call is TRBV6-6, the J call TRBJ2-3, with TRBD2 matching over 9 bases. The CDR3 totals 15 residues. Germline-derived CDR1 and CDR2 are MNHNY and SVGAGI (reference sequence). J was trimmed by 3 bases and V by 7 bases; bases with no gene match: 8.